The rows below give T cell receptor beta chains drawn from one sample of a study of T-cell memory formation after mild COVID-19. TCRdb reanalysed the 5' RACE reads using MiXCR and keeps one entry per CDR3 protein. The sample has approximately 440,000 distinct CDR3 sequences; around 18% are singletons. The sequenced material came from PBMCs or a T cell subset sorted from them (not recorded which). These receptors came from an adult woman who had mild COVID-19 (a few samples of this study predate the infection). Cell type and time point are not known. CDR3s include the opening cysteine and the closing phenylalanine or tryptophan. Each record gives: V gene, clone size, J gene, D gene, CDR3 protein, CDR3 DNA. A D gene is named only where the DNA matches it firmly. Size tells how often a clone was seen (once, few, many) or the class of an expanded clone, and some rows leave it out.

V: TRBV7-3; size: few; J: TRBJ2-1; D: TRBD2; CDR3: CASSSSGGADNEQFF; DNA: TGTGCCAGCAGCTCTAGCGGGGGGGCCGACAATGAGCAGTTCTTC
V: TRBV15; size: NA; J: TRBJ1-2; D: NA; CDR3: CATSREGGGVNYGYTF; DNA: TGTGCCACCAGCAGAGAAGGCGGGGGTGTCAACTATGGCTACACCTTC
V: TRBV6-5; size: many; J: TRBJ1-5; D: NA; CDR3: CASSYSGRHNQPQHF; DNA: TGTGCCAGCAGTTACTCGGGCAGGCATAATCAGCCCCAGCATTTT
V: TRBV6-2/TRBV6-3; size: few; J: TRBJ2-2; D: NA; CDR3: CASRRSRAGELFF; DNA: TGTGCCAGCAGACGCTCGCGAGCCGGGGAGCTGTTTTTT
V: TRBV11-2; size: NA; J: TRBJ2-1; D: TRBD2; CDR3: CASSLDQGLAGGNEQFF; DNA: TGTGCCAGCAGCTTAGATCAAGGGCTAGCGGGGGGCAATGAGCAGTTCTTC
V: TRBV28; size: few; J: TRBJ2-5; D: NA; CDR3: CASSPRGESQETQYF; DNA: TGTGCCAGCAGTCCCAGGGGGGAAAGCCAAGAGACCCAGTACTTC
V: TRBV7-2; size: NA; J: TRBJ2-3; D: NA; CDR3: CASSLAQGASGDTQYF; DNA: TGTGCCAGCAGCTTAGCGCAAGGAGCTTCCGGAGATACGCAGTATTTT
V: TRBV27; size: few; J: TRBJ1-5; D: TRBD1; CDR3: CASRTTGGGQPQHF; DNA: TGTGCCAGCAGAACGACAGGGGGAGGACAGCCCCAGCATTTT
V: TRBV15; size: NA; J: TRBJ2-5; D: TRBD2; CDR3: CATSPSGQETQYF; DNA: TGTGCCACCAGCCCTAGCGGTCAAGAGACCCAGTACTTC
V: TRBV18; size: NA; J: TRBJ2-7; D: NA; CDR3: CASSQTPNEQYF; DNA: TGTGCCAGCTCACAGACTCCTAACGAGCAGTACTTC
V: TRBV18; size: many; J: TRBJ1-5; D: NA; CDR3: CASSPFGQLNSNQPQHF; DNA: TGTGCCAGCTCACCATTCGGACAGTTGAATAGCAATCAGCCCCAGCATTTT
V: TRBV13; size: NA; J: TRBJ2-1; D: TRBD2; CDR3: CASSYRGLAGEAEFF; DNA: TGTGCCAGCAGCTACCGGGGACTAGCGGGAGAGGCGGAGTTCTTC
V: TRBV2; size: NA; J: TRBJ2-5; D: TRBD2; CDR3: CASSDSGGPVWETQYF; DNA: TGTGCCAGCAGCGATAGCGGGGGCCCCGTTTGGGAGACCCAGTACTTC
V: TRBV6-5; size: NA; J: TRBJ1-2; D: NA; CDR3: CASGQIYGYTF; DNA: TGTGCCAGCGGACAGATTTATGGCTACACCTTC
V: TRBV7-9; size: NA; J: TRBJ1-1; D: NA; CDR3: CASSPTTGMNTEAFF; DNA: TGTGCCAGCAGCCCTACCACGGGGATGAACACTGAAGCTTTCTTT
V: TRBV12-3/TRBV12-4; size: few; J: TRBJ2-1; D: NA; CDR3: CASRDFNEQFF; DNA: TGTGCCAGCAGGGATTTTAATGAGCAGTTCTTC
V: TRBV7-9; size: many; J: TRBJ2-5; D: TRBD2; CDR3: CASSSPYSGQETQYF; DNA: TGTGCCAGCAGCTCACCTTATAGCGGGCAAGAGACCCAGTACTTC
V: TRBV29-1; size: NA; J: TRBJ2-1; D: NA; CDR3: CSVVTGTHSYNEQFF; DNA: TGCAGCGTTGTCACCGGGACCCACTCCTACAATGAGCAGTTCTTC
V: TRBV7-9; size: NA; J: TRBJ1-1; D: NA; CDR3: CASSPRTLQGRTEAFF; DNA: TGTGCCAGCAGCCCCCGGACGTTGCAGGGCCGGACTGAAGCTTTCTTT
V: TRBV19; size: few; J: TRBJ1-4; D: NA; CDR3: CASSYRGASEKLFF; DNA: TGTGCCAGTAGTTATCGTGGGGCCAGTGAAAAACTGTTTTTT
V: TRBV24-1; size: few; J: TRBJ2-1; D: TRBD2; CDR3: CATSDSREGPYNEQFF; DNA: TGTGCCACCAGTGACTCGAGGGAGGGCCCTTACAATGAGCAGTTCTTC
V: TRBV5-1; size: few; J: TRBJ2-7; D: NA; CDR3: CASAPGQSSYEQYF; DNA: TGCGCCAGCGCACCGGGTCAAAGCTCCTACGAGCAGTACTTC
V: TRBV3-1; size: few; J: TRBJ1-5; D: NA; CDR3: CASSQTGTVGGGNQPQHF; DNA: TGTGCCAGCAGCCAAACCGGGACCGTGGGCGGGGGCAATCAGCCCCAGCATTTT
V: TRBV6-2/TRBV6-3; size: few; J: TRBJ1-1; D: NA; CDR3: CASSYSSSPEAFF; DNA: TGTGCCAGCAGTTACTCGAGCTCCCCTGAAGCTTTCTTT
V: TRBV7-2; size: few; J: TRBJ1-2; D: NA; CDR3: CASSFDSLNYGYTF; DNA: TGTGCCAGCAGCTTCGACAGCCTCAACTATGGCTACACCTTC
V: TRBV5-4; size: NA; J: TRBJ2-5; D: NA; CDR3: CASSPRVGQETQYF; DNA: TGTGCCAGCAGCCCCCGGGTGGGGCAAGAGACCCAGTACTTC
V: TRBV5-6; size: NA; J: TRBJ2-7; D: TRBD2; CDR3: CASSFIGEGRHEQYF; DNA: TGTGCCAGCAGCTTTATTGGGGAGGGGAGGCACGAGCAGTACTTC
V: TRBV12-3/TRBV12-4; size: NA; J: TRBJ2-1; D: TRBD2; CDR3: CASSLPSGRYNEQFF; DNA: TGTGCCAGCAGTTTACCTAGCGGGAGATACAATGAGCAGTTCTTC
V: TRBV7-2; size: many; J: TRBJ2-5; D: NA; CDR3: CASSLASETQYF; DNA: TGTGCCAGCAGCTTAGCCTCAGAGACCCAGTACTTC
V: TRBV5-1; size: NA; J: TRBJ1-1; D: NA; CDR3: CASSLVIRSGYTEAFF; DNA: TGCGCCAGCAGCTTGGTTATCAGGTCGGGATACACTGAAGCTTTCTTT
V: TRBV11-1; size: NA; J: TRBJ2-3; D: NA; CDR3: CASSLGGTPADTQYF; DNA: TGTGCCAGCAGCTTAGGTGGGACCCCAGCAGATACGCAGTATTTT
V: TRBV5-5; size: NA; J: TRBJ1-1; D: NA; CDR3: CASSPGRGPNTEAFF; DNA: TGTGCCAGCAGCCCAGGAAGAGGCCCGAACACTGAAGCTTTCTTT
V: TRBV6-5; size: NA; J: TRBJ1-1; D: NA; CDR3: CASSRIRVVNTEAFF; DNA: TGTGCCAGCAGCCGGATCAGGGTCGTGAACACTGAAGCTTTCTTT
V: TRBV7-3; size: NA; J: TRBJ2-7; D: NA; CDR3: CASSFGFYGDGYEQYF; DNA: TGTGCCAGCAGCTTCGGATTTTATGGGGACGGCTACGAGCAGTACTTC
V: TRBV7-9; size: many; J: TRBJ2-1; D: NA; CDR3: CASSLGLSNEQFF; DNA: TGTGCCAGCAGCTTAGGACTCTCCAATGAGCAGTTCTTC
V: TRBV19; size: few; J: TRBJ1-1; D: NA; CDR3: CASSIDNTGRNTEAFF; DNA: TGTGCCAGTAGTATAGATAATACGGGCCGGAACACTGAAGCTTTCTTT
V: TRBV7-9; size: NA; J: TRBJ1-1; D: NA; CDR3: CASSSLPLGGGTEAFF; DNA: TGTGCCAGCAGCTCGCTCCCACTGGGGGGGGGCACTGAAGCTTTCTTT
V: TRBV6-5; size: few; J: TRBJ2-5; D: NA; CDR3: CASSYSWGETQYF; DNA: TGTGCCAGCAGTTACTCGTGGGGAGAGACCCAGTACTTC
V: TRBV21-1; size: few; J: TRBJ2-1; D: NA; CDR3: CTETSGRRNNEQFF; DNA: TGTACCGAGACTAGCGGGAGGAGAAACAATGAGCAGTTCTTC
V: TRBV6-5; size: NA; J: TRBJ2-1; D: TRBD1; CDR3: CATRPSGTGGYEQFF; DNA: TGTGCCACCAGACCCTCCGGGACAGGGGGTTATGAGCAGTTCTTC
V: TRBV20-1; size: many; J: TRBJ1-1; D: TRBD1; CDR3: CSAKPQGAYTEAFF; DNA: TGCAGTGCTAAACCACAGGGGGCGTACACTGAAGCTTTCTTT
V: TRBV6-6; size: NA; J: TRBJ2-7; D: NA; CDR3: CASSYSVSEQYF; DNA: TGTGCCAGCAGTTACTCCGTATCCGAGCAGTACTTC
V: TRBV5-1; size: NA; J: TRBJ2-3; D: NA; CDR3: CASSLVPGGTDTQYF; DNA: TGCGCCAGCAGCTTGGTTCCCGGAGGCACAGATACGCAGTATTTT
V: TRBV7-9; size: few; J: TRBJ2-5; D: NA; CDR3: CASSLVRAEETQYF; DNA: TGTGCCAGCAGCTTAGTTCGGGCAGAAGAGACCCAGTACTTC
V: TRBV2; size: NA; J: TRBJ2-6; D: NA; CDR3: CASRDDSSGANVLTF; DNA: TGTGCCAGCAGAGACGACAGCTCTGGGGCCAACGTCCTGACTTTC
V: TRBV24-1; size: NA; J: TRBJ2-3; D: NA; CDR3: CATSDLLYTQYF; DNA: TGTGCCACCAGTGATTTACTGTATACGCAGTATTTT
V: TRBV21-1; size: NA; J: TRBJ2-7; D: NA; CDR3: CASSKAEGQGRSYEQYF; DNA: TGTGCCAGCAGCAAAGCGGAGGGACAGGGGAGGTCCTACGAGCAGTACTTC
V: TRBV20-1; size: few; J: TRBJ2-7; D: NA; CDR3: CSARRFQVSYEQYF; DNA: TGCAGTGCTAGACGGTTCCAAGTATCCTACGAGCAGTACTTC
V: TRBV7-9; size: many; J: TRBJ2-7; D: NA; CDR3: CASSLVGYEQYF; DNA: TGTGCCAGCAGTTTGGTGGGGTACGAGCAGTACTTC
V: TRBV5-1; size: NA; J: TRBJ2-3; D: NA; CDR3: CASSVEGQPGRKREWITDTQYF; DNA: TGCGCCAGCAGCGTGGAGGGACAGCCAGGACGAAAGCGGGAGTGGATCACAGATACGCAGTATTTT
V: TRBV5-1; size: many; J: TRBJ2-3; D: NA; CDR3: CASSWWLADTDTQYF; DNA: TGCGCCAGCAGCTGGTGGCTAGCCGACACAGATACGCAGTATTTT
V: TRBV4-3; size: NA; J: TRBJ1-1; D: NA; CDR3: CASSHDLDPNTEAFF; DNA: TGCGCCAGCAGCCATGATCTCGACCCGAACACTGAAGCTTTCTTT
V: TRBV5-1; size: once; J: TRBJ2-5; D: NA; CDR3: CASSSQKRAKETQYF; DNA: TGCGCCAGCAGCTCCCAAAAACGGGCAAAAGAGACCCAGTACTTC
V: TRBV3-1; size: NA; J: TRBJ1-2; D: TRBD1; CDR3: CASSQVGQNYGYTF; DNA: TGTGCCAGCAGCCAAGTGGGACAGAACTATGGCTACACCTTC
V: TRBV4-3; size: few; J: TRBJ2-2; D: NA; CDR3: CASSQGLRLGTGELFF; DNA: TGCGCCAGCAGCCAAGGACTTCGACTAGGCACCGGGGAGCTGTTTTTT